These T cell receptor beta chains were read from a single sample in a study of T cell responses to AZD1222 COVID-19 vaccine. Libraries were prepared by immunoSEQ multiplex PCR; TCRdb keeps only in-frame clonotypes and omits some of them. Altogether tens of thousands of clones are present, over 60% being singletons, with the ten largest covering around 50%. The source material was peripheral blood, sampled 28 days after the second AZD1222 dose. These TCRs come from an adult who received the AZD1222 COVID-19 vaccine. The CDR3 runs from the conserved cysteine through the conserved F or W. The order of the fields is D gene, J gene, V gene, clone size, CDR3 protein, CDR3 DNA. The D gene is left open where the match is weak. Clone sizes are given selectively: once, few, many, or a class where the clone is expanded.

>TRBD2|TRBJ2-1|TRBV2|once
CASSQPPGTSGRDEQFF
TGTGCCAGCAGCCAACCGCCCGGGACTAGCGGGAGGGATGAGCAGTTCTTC
>TRBD2|TRBJ2-1|TRBV19|-
CASSMGLELEQFF
TGTGCCAGTAGTATGGGACTAGAGTTAGAGCAGTTCTTC
>-|TRBJ2-6|TRBV19|-
CASSYTRTADNVLTF
TGTGCCAGTAGCTATACTCGGACGGCGGACAACGTCCTGACTTTC
>TRBD1|TRBJ2-5|TRBV5-8|-
CASSPRTGGAEETQYF
TGTGCCAGCAGCCCCCGGACAGGGGGCGCGGAGGAGACCCAGTACTTC
>TRBD2|TRBJ2-7|TRBV6-5|-
CASSYSMGLAKNEQYF
TGTGCCAGCAGTTACTCGATGGGACTAGCGAAGAACGAGCAGTACTTC
>-|TRBJ2-5|TRBV10-3|-
CAILPEADGGGLHF
TGTGCCATACTGCCTGAAGCGGACGGGGGAGGTCTACACTTC
>TRBD1|TRBJ1-1|TRBV5-1|-
CASSPYTGGLDTEAFF
TGCGCCAGCAGCCCATACACAGGGGGTTTAGACACTGAAGCTTTCTTT
>-|TRBJ2-7|TRBV6-2/TRBV6-3|-
CASSSGFTYEQYF
TGTGCCAGCAGTTCGGGATTTACCTACGAGCAGTACTTC
>-|TRBJ2-5|TRBV7-8|-
CASSLGGVGNQETQYF
TGTGCCAGCAGCTTAGGAGGGGTGGGGAACCAAGAGACCCAGTACTTC
>TRBD1|TRBJ1-6|TRBV5-5|-
CASSLATGAYSPLHF
TGTGCCAGCAGCTTGGCGACAGGGGCCTATTCACCCCTCCACTTT
>-|TRBJ2-1|TRBV11-3|few
CASSDRQHNEQFF
TGTGCCAGCAGCGACAGACAACACAATGAGCAGTTCTTC
>-|TRBJ2-7|TRBV30|-
CAWSPGSYYEQYF
TGTGCCTGGAGTCCCGGATCATACTACGAGCAGTACTTC
>TRBD1|TRBJ2-1|TRBV3-1/TRBV3-2|few
CASSQEGIAGQGSVSYNEQFF
TGTGCCAGCAGCCAAGAGGGTATCGCGGGACAGGGGAGTGTCTCCTACAATGAGCAGTTCTTC
>-|TRBJ1-5|TRBV7-6|-
CASSLGGGGQPQHF
TGTGCCAGCAGCTTGGGAGGGGGAGGCCAGCCCCAGCATTTT